The 30 T cell receptor beta chains below all came from one sample that was sequenced in a study of a mutant IDH1 vaccine in newly diagnosed glioma. Time point denoted: week 23, last vaccination. Each vaccine dose was 300 ug of mutant IDH1 20-mer peptide, with topical imiquimod. The antigens of these receptors remain unknown. The data were produced by immunoSEQ multiplex PCR, yet TCRdb's version contains in-frame clones alone and is incomplete. The sample has tens of thousands of clones; about 90% are singletons. Sample: PBMCs, taken from a glioma patient whose treatment included an IDH1 peptide vaccine. The receptor source for this set is a man in his forties or fifties with glioma.

V and J are TRBV4-2 and TRBJ1-1; tentatively, D is TRBD1 (6 bases). Per the germline V gene, CDR1 is LGHNA and CDR2 is YNFKEQ. The CDR3 covers 15 residues. Trimming took off 0 bases at V and 0 bases at J, with 8 bases between the two ends. This chain's CDR3 is CASSQEQGMNTEAFF. The CDR3, as DNA: TGTGCCAGCAGCCAAGAACAGGGCATGAACACTGAAGCTTTCTTT.

The V call is TRBV6-5, the J call TRBJ2-5; 8 positions agree with TRBD2. Trimming at V came to 5 bases and at J to 7 bases, leaving 6 bases not matched to a gene. The CDR3 is 13 residues long. Germline assignment: CDR1 MNHEY and CDR2 SVGAGI. This CDR3 is CASSPREGSTQYF. CDR3 nucleotides: TGTGCCAGCAGTCCCCGGGAGGGCTCGACCCAGTACTTC.

The chain couples TRBV6-1 to TRBJ2-1, with D perhaps being TRBD1 or TRBD2 (5 bases each). Germline lookup yields CDR1 MNHNS and CDR2 SASEGT. V dropped 5 bases and J dropped 8 bases, with 16 bases sitting between them. This CDR3 has 14 amino acids. CDR3 bases: TGTGCCAGCAGTAGGGACCGATCTGGCTATGAGCAGTTCTTC. Translation gives CASSRDRSGYEQFF.

This sequence joins TRBV29-1 and TRBJ2-6, with a weak D call TRBD2 (6 bases). This CDR3 spans 13 amino acids. Trimming removed 6 bases from V and 2 bases from J, with 8 bases in between. Germline V gene sequence: CDR1 SQVTM, CDR2 ANQGSEA. The CDR3: CSVGGTGANVLTF. CDR3 nucleotides: TGCAGCGTCGGAGGGACTGGGGCCAACGTCCTGACTTTC.

The chain joins TRBV13 to TRBJ1-3, with D possibly TRBD1 on 5 matching bases. The CDR3 loop spans 15 amino acids. Germline CDR1 is PRHDT and CDR2 is FYEKMQ (reference sequence). V gave up 3 bases and J gave up 0 bases, with 9 bases separating them. The CDR3 spells CASSLGGLSGNTIYF. CDR3 coding DNA: TGTGCCAGCAGCTTGGGGGGACTCTCTGGAAACACCATATATTTT.

This chain uses TRBV15 with TRBJ2-7; a possible D gene is TRBD1 (6 bases). CDR1 and CDR2 (germline): LNHNV, YYDKDF (reference sequence). There are 16 residues in the CDR3. With 6 bases removed from V and 6 bases from J, the gap between germline ends came to 24 bases. The CDR3 is CATSSPDSLNVGEQYF. In nucleotides, the CDR3 is TGTGCCACCAGTAGCCCGGACAGCCTTAACGTGGGCGAGCAGTACTTC.

The genes are TRBV10-3 and TRBJ2-3; D is unresolved. With 2 bases removed from V and 2 bases from J, the gap between germline ends came to 11 bases. The germline V gene encodes CDR1 ENHRY and CDR2 SYGVKD. The CDR3 runs to 15 residues. CDR3 nucleotides: TGTGCCATCAGTGAGGGTGGCGGACCCACAGATACGCAGTATTTT. Translated: CAISEGGGPTDTQYF.

V is TRBV6-4 and J is TRBJ2-7; D gene ambiguous. This CDR3 has 13 amino acids. V was pared by 4 bases and J by 0 bases, with 7 bases between. Germline CDR1 is MRHNA and CDR2 is SNTAGT. The CDR3 spells CASSVQASYEQYF. DNA for the CDR3: TGTGCCAGCAGTGTTCAGGCCTCCTACGAGCAGTACTTC.

The V and J genes are TRBV18 and TRBJ2-2; no clear D. The CDR3 sequence is 12 residues long. V was clipped by 3 bases and J by 7 bases, with 6 bases between them. Germline assignment: CDR1 KGHSH and CDR2 LQKENI. The CDR3 DNA reads TGTGCCAGCTCACCTCAGGACGGGGAGCTGTTTTTT. This translates into CASSPQDGELFF.

The CDR3 sequence is CASSLGAGVREQYF. The CDR3 coding sequence is TGTGCCAGCAGCTTGGGGGCGGGAGTTCGGGAGCAGTACTTC. The chain is built from TRBV5-6 and TRBJ2-7; 7 nucleotides agree with TRBD2. The CDR3 loop spans 14 amino acids. Germline-derived CDR1 and CDR2 are SGHDT and YYEEEE. Unmatched junction bases numbered 7, after V lost 0 bases and J lost 7 bases.

The genes are TRBV28 and TRBJ2-7, with a tentative D call TRBD1 (5 bases). The CDR3 consists of 12 residues. V shed 0 bases and J shed 7 bases, with 7 bases lying between them. Germline values: CDR1 MDHEN, CDR2 SYDVKM. The CDR3 reads CASSLWGREQYF. The CDR3 DNA follows: TGTGCCAGCAGTTTATGGGGGCGAGAGCAGTACTTC.

The chain carries TRBV6-1 and TRBJ1-2; D is unclear. V lost 3 bases and J 2 bases, leaving 13 bases between the germline ends. The CDR3 totals 15 residues. The germline gives CDR1 MNHNS, CDR2 SASEGT. The CDR3 is CASSDVGLLNYGYTF. DNA of the CDR3: TGTGCCAGCAGTGATGTCGGACTGTTAAACTATGGCTACACCTTC.

The J gene is TRBJ2-7, the V gene TRBV25-1, with D possibly matching TRBD1 (6 bases). This CDR3 has 13 amino acids. The germline CDR1 and CDR2 sequences are MGHDK and SYGVNS. V was clipped by 7 bases and J by 2 bases, with 12 bases between them. CDR3 in amino acids: CASKKDSTYEQYF. In DNA, the CDR3 is TGTGCCAGCAAAAAGGACAGCACCTACGAGCAGTACTTC.

The chain recombines TRBV5-1 with TRBJ2-1; TRBD2 matches 11 bases. With 3 bases clipped from V and 9 bases from J, the junction kept 11 bases outside the gene matches. The CDR3 contains 16 residues. CDR1 and CDR2 from the germline V gene are SGHRS and YFSETQ. The CDR3 sequence: CASSSGSGTSGLEQFF. The CDR3 DNA is TGCGCCAGCAGCTCCGGGTCCGGGACTAGCGGACTTGAGCAGTTCTTC.

V and J are TRBV21-1 and TRBJ2-1; TRBD2 is the table's D call, not checked against the DNA. TRBV21-1 is a known pseudogene. This CDR3 region has 15 residues. CDR3 in amino acids: CASSTLGTSGSGQFF. In DNA, the CDR3 is TGTGCCAGCAGCACCTTAGGGACTAGCGGGAGTGGGCAGTTCTTC.

The rearrangement uses TRBV5-1 and TRBJ2-7; D not certain. The germline CDR1 and CDR2 sequences are SGHRS and YFSETQ. Trimming stripped 0 bases from V and 3 bases from J, with 7 bases between. The length of the CDR3 is 13 residues. The CDR3, as DNA: TGCGCCAGCAGCTTGGGACCATTCTACGAGCAGTACTTC. It codes for CASSLGPFYEQYF.

This clone was seen more than once but under ten times. V usage is TRBV2 and J usage is TRBJ1-5; TRBD1 matches 7 bases. This CDR3 has 14 residues. The V segment lost 8 bases and the J segment 0 bases; nucleotides outside the gene matches: 4. Germline assignment: CDR1 SNHLY and CDR2 FYNNEI. The CDR3 DNA reads TGTGCCAGCGGGGGACAGTATAGCAATCAGCCCCAGCATTTT. This encodes CASGGQYSNQPQHF. Combining the CDR3 with reference TRBV2 and TRBJ1-5 gives the whole variable domain EPEVTQTPSHQVTQMGQEVILRCVPISNHLYFYWYRQILGQKVEFLVSFYNNEISEKSEIFDDQFSVERPDGSNFTLKIRSTKLEDSAMYFCASGGQYSNQPQHFGDGTRLSIL.

By sample fraction, this clone is medium-sized. V and J are TRBV6-1 and TRBJ1-1; D is unresolved. Per the germline V gene, CDR1 is MNHNS and CDR2 is SASEGT. With 0 bases removed from V and 6 bases from J, the gap between germline ends came to 11 bases. The CDR3 contains 14 residues. The CDR3 protein is CASSEADGPAEAFF. The DNA for the CDR3 is TGTGCCAGCAGTGAAGCGGACGGCCCCGCTGAAGCTTTCTTT.

CDR3 DNA sequence: TGTGCCAGCAGTTCACAGGGGGCGCGCATCAATGAAAAACTGTTTTTT. This encodes CASSSQGARINEKLFF. The rearrangement uses TRBV27 and TRBJ1-4; the match to TRBD1 covers 9 bases. The germline CDR1 and CDR2 sequences are MNHEY and SMNVEV (reference sequence). V gave up 4 bases and J gave up 5 bases; unmatched junction bases: 8. The CDR3 length is 16 residues.

The rearrangement links TRBV5-1 to TRBJ1-1, with D tentatively TRBD1 (5 bases). From germline, CDR1 is SGHRS and CDR2 YFSETQ. The CDR3 extends over 14 amino acids. The V gene lost 0 bases and the J gene lost 6 bases, with 12 bases spanning the gap. The CDR3: CASSLGGREAEAFF. The CDR3 coding sequence is TGCGCCAGCAGCTTGGGGGGCAGGGAAGCTGAAGCTTTCTTT. The variable domain in full, completed from reference TRBV5-1 and TRBJ1-1, reads KAGVTQTPRYLIKTRGQQVTLSCSPISGHRSVSWYQQTPGQGLQFLFEYFSETQRNKGNFPGRFSGRQFSNSRSEMNVSTLELGDSALYLCASSLGGREAEAFFGQGTRLTVV.

The chain couples TRBV4-1 to TRBJ2-7; a weak D match, TRBD1 (6 bases). The length of the CDR3 is 14 residues. The ends were cut back, 4 bases at V and 5 bases at J, with 15 bases in the middle. Germline CDR1 reads MGHRA; CDR2 reads YSYEKL. The DNA for the CDR3 is TGCGCCAGCAGCCTCTCAGGGGATAGCGACGAGCAGTACTTC. Translation gives CASSLSGDSDEQYF.

The V and J genes are TRBV5-1 and TRBJ2-1, with TRBD1 matching 8 bases. Germline trimming cut 2 bases from V and 7 bases from J; bases unmatched to any gene: 14. CDR3 size: 17 residues. Germline V CDR1 and CDR2: SGHRS, YFSETQ. This chain's CDR3 is CASSFRRTGSSINEQFF. The CDR3 DNA reads TGCGCCAGCAGCTTCCGGAGGACAGGGTCAAGTATTAATGAGCAGTTCTTC. The full variable domain, completed using reference TRBV5-1 and TRBJ2-1, is KAGVTQTPRYLIKTRGQQVTLSCSPISGHRSVSWYQQTPGQGLQFLFEYFSETQRNKGNFPGRFSGRQFSNSRSEMNVSTLELGDSALYLCASSFRRTGSSINEQFFGPGTRLTVL.

The chain has TRBV27 and TRBJ2-7; D remains ambiguous. This CDR3 has 13 amino acids. The V gene lost 2 bases and the J gene lost 1 base, with 6 bases spanning the gap. The germline gives CDR1 MNHEY, CDR2 SMNVEV (reference sequence). CDR3 loop: CASSLRPSYEQYF. The CDR3 nucleotides read TGTGCCAGCAGTTTAAGGCCATCCTACGAGCAGTACTTC.

The chain is built from TRBV18 and TRBJ2-5; 10 bases are shared with TRBD1. The CDR3 is 14 residues long. Trimming removed 3 bases from V and 5 bases from J; junction bases left unmatched: 3. Germline CDR1 and CDR2: KGHSH and LQKENI. The CDR3 bases are TGTGCCAGCTCACCTCCGGGACAGGGGGAGACCCAGTACTTC. Translation gives CASSPPGQGETQYF.

This CDR3 reads CASSTGHGYTF. CDR3 bases: TGTGCCAGCAGCACCGGGCATGGCTACACCTTC. The chain joins TRBV7-9 to TRBJ1-2, with unresolved D. Trimming pared 5 bases from V and 6 bases from J, leaving 7 bases between. This CDR3 spans 11 amino acids. The V gene's germline CDR1 is SEHNR and CDR2 FQNEAQ (reference sequence).

V is TRBV29-1 and J is TRBJ2-1; TRBD2 matches at 8 bases. The trim removed 7 bases at V and 6 bases at J, leaving 8 bases unmatched. From germline, CDR1 is SQVTM and CDR2 ANQGSEA. The length of the CDR3 is 13 residues. The CDR3 sequence is CSGESLAANEQFF. The CDR3 nucleotides read TGCAGCGGCGAATCACTAGCGGCCAATGAGCAGTTCTTC.

The rearrangement links TRBV19 to TRBJ2-2, with TRBD1 matching 10 bases. The germline V gene encodes CDR1 LNHDA and CDR2 SQIVND (reference sequence). CDR3 length: 18 residues. After removal of 5 bases from V and 6 bases from J, the junction contained 15 bases not matched to a gene. The CDR3 reads CASSAGTGDPSRPGELFF. For the CDR3, the DNA is TGTGCCAGTAGTGCCGGGACAGGGGACCCCTCTCGACCCGGGGAGCTGTTTTTT.

The J gene is TRBJ2-3, the V gene TRBV27, with a possible D match to TRBD1 (6 bases). The CDR3 has 14 amino acids. The V gene's germline CDR1 is MNHEY and CDR2 SMNVEV (reference sequence). Trimming pared 6 bases from V and 2 bases from J, leaving 12 bases between. CDR3 nucleotides: TGTGCCAGCAGACCTGGGGGCTACACAGATACGCAGTATTTT. It is translated as CASRPGGYTDTQYF.

V is TRBV6-1 and J is TRBJ1-5; D is undetermined. This CDR3 is 12 amino acids long. Germline V gene lookup returns CDR1 MNHNS and CDR2 SASEGT. V shed 5 bases and J shed 5 bases, with 7 bases lying between them. CDR3 region: CASSWAYQPQHF. The CDR3 DNA is TGTGCCAGCAGTTGGGCGTATCAGCCCCAGCATTTT.

The chain couples TRBV6-5 to TRBJ1-5, with D unclear. V gave up 5 bases and J gave up 2 bases, with 10 bases separating them. The CDR3 spans 14 residues. In germline, CDR1 is MNHEY, CDR2 SVGAGI. The CDR3 DNA reads as TGTGCCAGCAGTATTGACGATCGCAATCAGCCCCAGCATTTT. Translation gives CASSIDDRNQPQHF.